Below are 30 T cell receptor beta chains sequenced from a single sample in a study of identical twins. TCRdb itself ran the 5' RACE reads through MiXCR, one entry per CDR3 protein. The sample has fewer than 800,000 distinct CDR3 sequences, 7.1% seen once; the top ten hold approximately 1.5%. This same sample was also part of a study on yellow fever vaccine responses in identical twins.

Sample: PBMCs. The receptors come from a woman between 18 and 30 years old in good health.

The CDR3 coding sequence is TGTGCCAGCAGTTTATCCCTAGCGGCTAGCTCCTACAATGAGCAGTTCTTC. It specifies CASSLSLAASSYNEQFF. The chain joins TRBV28 to TRBJ2-1; 7 bases map to TRBD2. This CDR3 is 17 amino acids long. Trimming took 1 base from V and 0 from J; bases not matched to a gene: 6. CDR1 and CDR2 from the germline V gene are MDHEN and SYDVKM.

The V call is TRBV5-1, the J call TRBJ2-5, with TRBD2 matching 13 bases. The V gene end was trimmed by 4 bases and the J gene end by 4 bases; junction bases not matched to a gene: 7. CDR3 length: 16 amino acids. The germline CDR1 and CDR2 sequences are SGHRS and YFSETQ. CDR3 in amino acids: CASSLRTSGSSETQYF. The DNA for the CDR3 is TGCGCCAGCAGCCTAAGGACTAGCGGGAGTTCAGAGACCCAGTACTTC. Complete variable domain (other parts from reference TRBV5-1 and TRBJ2-5): KAGVTQTPRYLIKTRGQQVTLSCSPISGHRSVSWYQQTPGQGLQFLFEYFSETQRNKGNFPGRFSGRQFSNSRSEMNVSTLELGDSALYLCASSLRTSGSSETQYFGPGTRLLVL.

This clonotype was counted many times. The V and J genes are TRBV15 and TRBJ2-4; TRBD1 or TRBD2 may be the D gene (6 bases each). The CDR3 is 16 amino acids. V was cut by 0 bases and J by 2 bases, with 11 bases left in between. CDR1 is LNHNV and CDR2 is YYDKDF in the germline V gene (reference sequence). The CDR3: CATSRDLGGTKNIQYF. The CDR3 DNA sequence: TGTGCCACCAGCAGAGATCTAGGGGGGACCAAAAACATTCAGTACTTC.

In this sample, this clonotype turned up many times. The CDR3 loop reads CASSLRVAGGRANEQFF. The CDR3 DNA reads as TGCGCCAGCAGCTTGAGGGTAGCGGGAGGCCGCGCCAATGAGCAGTTCTTC. The chain recombines TRBV5-1 with TRBJ2-1; 10 bases map to TRBD2. This CDR3 comprises 17 residues. V shed 1 base and J 6 bases; nucleotides not matched to a gene: 10. Germline V gene lookup returns CDR1 SGHRS and CDR2 YFSETQ.

This chain joins TRBV28 and TRBJ2-7, with D unclear. The V gene lost 5 bases and the J gene lost 2 bases, with 10 bases spanning the gap. This CDR3 contains 13 residues. Per germline, CDR1 MDHEN and CDR2 SYDVKM. The CDR3 sequence is CASSPHSPYEQYV. In DNA form, the CDR3 reads TGTGCCAGCAGTCCTCATAGCCCCTACGAGCAGTACGTC.

This clonotype was seen a handful of times. The rearrangement uses TRBV29-1 and TRBJ2-3; the D call may be TRBD1 or TRBD2 (5 bases each). The CDR3 contains 17 residues. Germline V gives CDR1 SQVTM, CDR2 ANQGSEA. V was trimmed by 6 bases and J by 1 base, leaving 23 bases between them. CDR3 nucleotides: TGCAGCGTAAAGAAGGGTGGGGCGGGCAGAGGCACAGATACGCAGTATTTT. Translation gives CSVKKGGAGRGTDTQYF.

This clonotype occurred a few times. J is TRBJ2-3 and V is TRBV29-1; 8 bases are a match to TRBD2. The CDR3 sequence is 17 residues long. CDR1 is SQVTM and CDR2 is ANQGSEA in the germline V gene. The trim removed 3 bases at V and 7 bases at J, leaving 18 bases unmatched. CDR3 in DNA: TGCAGCGTTGAGGAGTGGGAAGAGCGGGAGCGCGGGAATACGCAGTATTTT. It yields the protein CSVEEWEERERGNTQYF.

This clonotype was seen repeatedly, ten times or more. The chain joins TRBV7-9 to TRBJ1-6; no reliable D call. Trimming pared 1 base from V and 5 bases from J, leaving 0 bases between. The CDR3 consists of 12 residues. The germline gives CDR1 SEHNR, CDR2 FQNEAQ (reference sequence). DNA for the CDR3: TGTGCCAGCAGCTTAGATAATTCACCCCTCCACTTT. It is translated as CASSLDNSPLHF. The variable domain in full, completed from reference TRBV7-9 and TRBJ1-6, reads DTGVSQNPRHKITKRGQNVTFRCDPISEHNRLYWYRQTLGQGPEFLTYFQNEAQLEKSRLLSDRFSAERPKGSFSTLEIQRTEQGDSAMYLCASSLDNSPLHFGNGTRLTVT.

This clonotype was recorded a few times. The CDR3 nucleotides read TGTGCCAGCAGCTTAGTTTTACAGAAATTTTCAGATGGGGACACCTTC. Translated: CASSLVLQKFSDGDTF. The chain joins TRBV7-2 to TRBJ1-2; no reliable D call. V was shortened by 1 base and J by 12 bases, with 24 bases between the two germline ends. Germline CDR1 SGHTA, CDR2 FQGNSA. The CDR3 runs 16 residues.

The chain combines TRBV29-1 with TRBJ2-2; 14 bases fit TRBD2. The junction had 8 bases not matched to a gene; V was cut back by 1 base and J by 4 bases. The germline gives CDR1 SQVTM, CDR2 ANQGSEA. The length of the CDR3 is 18 residues. The CDR3 DNA reads TGCAGCGTTGAAGGGGGACTAGCGGGAGCCTCGGGCACCGGGGAGCTGTTTTTT. It codes for CSVEGGLAGASGTGELFF.

This clonotype has a handful of counts. The DNA of the CDR3 is TGTGCCAGCAGCCTCTCTCCGGTGGCGGGACCAGATACGCAGTATTTT. It yields the protein CASSLSPVAGPDTQYF. The V gene is TRBV7-9, the J gene TRBJ2-3; a possible D gene is TRBD2 (6 bases). The germline V gene has CDR1 SEHNR and CDR2 FQNEAQ (reference sequence). Trimming took 5 bases from V and 4 from J, leaving 19 bases between them. This CDR3 is built from 16 residues.

The chain carries TRBV20-1 and TRBJ1-6, with no clear D. V was trimmed by 6 bases and J by 5 bases, leaving 17 bases between them. The germline gives CDR1 DFQATT, CDR2 SNEGSKA (reference sequence). CDR3 length: 15 residues. CDR3 sequence reads: CSAIRWGSNNSPLHF. CDR3 sequence (DNA): TGCAGTGCCATTAGGTGGGGTTCAAATAATTCACCCCTCCACTTT.

This clonotype was seen a few times. The chain has TRBV11-3 and TRBJ2-5; D possibly corresponds to TRBD2 (6 bases). V was cut by 5 bases and J by 9 bases, with 22 bases left in between. Germline assignment: CDR1 SGHNT and CDR2 YENEEA. The length of the CDR3 is 15 residues. The CDR3 sequence is CASSRTGTTREAQYF. The CDR3 DNA sequence: TGTGCCAGCAGCCGCACCGGGACCACCAGGGAGGCCCAGTACTTC.

A few counts support this clonotype. The genes are TRBV24-1 and TRBJ1-5, with D hard to call. The CDR3 totals 13 residues. Germline CDR1 reads KGHDR; CDR2 reads SFDVKD. V lost 5 bases and J 5 bases, leaving 9 bases between the germline ends. CDR3 protein: CATSASVYQPQHF. In nucleotides, the CDR3 is TGTGCCACCAGTGCGTCAGTATATCAGCCCCAGCATTTT.

At least ten counts were recorded for this clonotype. The CDR3 loop is CASSIGTGDLINIQYF. The CDR3 nucleotides are TGTGCCAGCAGTATCGGGACAGGGGATCTTATAAACATTCAGTACTTC. The chain joins TRBV27 to TRBJ2-4; 10 bases fit TRBD1. The CDR3 consists of 16 residues. Germline values: CDR1 MNHEY, CDR2 SMNVEV (reference sequence). V gave up 5 bases and J gave up 6 bases; unmatched junction bases: 10.

In this sample, this clonotype turned up a few times. The chain employs TRBV6-5 and TRBJ2-5; either TRBD1 or TRBD2 may fit D (6 bases each). There are 18 residues in the CDR3. CDR1 is MNHEY and CDR2 is SVGAGI in the germline V gene. The germline V and J ends were trimmed by 1 base and 5 bases, with 23 bases remaining between them. DNA of the CDR3: TGTGCCAGCAGTTACTTCTCGGGACGGCAAAAAGGGGGGGAGACCCAGTACTTC. Amino acid sequence: CASSYFSGRQKGGETQYF.

J is TRBJ2-3 and V is TRBV6-2 or TRBV6-3; TRBD2 matches 10 bases. Per germline, CDR1 MNHEY and CDR2 SVGEGT. The ends lost 5 bases at V and 2 bases at J; junction bases unmatched: 22. CDR3 length: 21 amino acids. The CDR3 DNA reads as TGTGCCAGCAGTCCCCGTGGGCCCAAGACCCAGCGGGAGGGTATCACAGATACGCAGTATTTT. Protein product: CASSPRGPKTQREGITDTQYF.

This clonotype was counted many times. The chain has TRBV9 and TRBJ2-2, with D uncertain. Per germline, CDR1 SGDLS and CDR2 YYNGEE. This CDR3 contains 15 residues. The ends were cut back, 3 bases at V and 1 base at J, with 10 bases in the middle. CDR3 residues: CASSATGLNTGELFF. In DNA, the CDR3 is TGTGCCAGCAGCGCGACCGGGTTGAACACCGGGGAGCTGTTTTTT. Full variable domain (outside the CDR3, taken from reference TRBV9 and TRBJ2-2): DSGVTQTPKHLITATGQRVTLRCSPRSGDLSVYWYQQSLDQGLQFLIQYYNGEERAKGNILERFSAQQFPDLHSELNLSSLELGDSALYFCASSATGLNTGELFFGEGSRLTVL.

This clonotype has a count of ten or more. The chain links TRBV29-1 to TRBJ1-1, with D maybe TRBD1 (6 bases). V was pared by 5 bases and J by 1 base, with 11 bases between. The V gene's germline CDR1 is SQVTM and CDR2 ANQGSEA. CDR3 length equals 13 residues. The CDR3 DNA reads TGCAGCGTTAGGGGGGGGGCGAACACTGAAGCTTTCTTT. As protein: CSVRGGANTEAFF. The full variable domain, with the rest looked up from reference TRBV29-1 and TRBJ1-1, is SAVISQKPSRDICQRGTSLTIQCQVDSQVTMMFWYRQQPGQSLTLIATANQGSEATYESGFVIDKFPISRPNLTFSTLTVSNMSPEDSSIYLCSVRGGANTEAFFGQGTRLTVV.

This clonotype was counted between two and nine times. The chain joins TRBV6-5 to TRBJ1-1, with 7 positions matching TRBD1. J was trimmed by 10 bases and V by 0 bases; bases with no gene match: 2. The CDR3 covers 12 residues. Germline V gene lookup returns CDR1 MNHEY and CDR2 SVGAGI. The CDR3 here is CASSYSGTAAFF. The CDR3 coding sequence is TGTGCCAGCAGTTACTCAGGGACAGCAGCTTTCTTT.

Ten or more counts support this clonotype. V and J are TRBV28 and TRBJ2-5; 11 bases fit TRBD1. CDR1 is MDHEN, CDR2 SYDVKM, per germline. With V trimmed by 1 base and J by 2 bases, 3 bases remained unmatched. CDR3 length: 16 amino acids. CDR3 protein: CASSLSDRGQQETQYF. In nucleotides, the CDR3 is TGTGCCAGCAGTTTATCGGACAGGGGGCAGCAAGAGACCCAGTACTTC.

Only a few counts were recorded for this clonotype. The chain joins TRBV7-9 to TRBJ2-7; D perhaps matches TRBD2 (5 bases). CDR1 is SEHNR, CDR2 FQNEAQ, per germline (reference sequence). There are 11 residues in the CDR3. With 3 bases removed from V and 5 bases from J, the gap between germline ends came to 5 bases. As DNA, the CDR3 is TGTGCCAGCAGCTTCGGGGACGAGCAGTACGTC. Translated, it gives CASSFGDEQYV.

The rearrangement uses TRBV28 and TRBJ2-3; D unclear. CDR1 is MDHEN and CDR2 is SYDVKM in the germline V gene. V was trimmed by 6 bases and J by 0 bases, leaving 16 bases between them. CDR3 length: 16 residues. The CDR3 reads CASSPPGPSSTDTQYF. CDR3 in DNA: TGTGCCAGCAGCCCCCCCGGCCCTAGTAGCACAGATACGCAGTATTTT. The variable domain in full, with the rest retrieved from reference TRBV28 and TRBJ2-3, is DVKVTQSSRYLVKRTGEKVFLECVQDMDHENMFWYRQDPGLGLRLIYFSYDVKMKEKGDIPEGYSVSREKKERFSLILESASTNQTSMYLCASSPPGPSSTDTQYFGPGTRLTVL.

The sample holds a few counts of this clonotype. This chain uses TRBV7-9 with TRBJ1-1, with D possibly TRBD1 on 5 matching bases. The germline gives CDR1 SEHNR, CDR2 FQNEAQ (reference sequence). The V gene lost 6 bases and the J gene lost 6 bases, with 11 bases spanning the gap. The CDR3 loop spans 12 amino acids. In nucleotides, the CDR3 is TGTGCCAGCAGTGGGACGCAACCTGAAGCTTTCTTT. This codes for CASSGTQPEAFF.

J is TRBJ2-3 and V is TRBV5-5, with 10 nucleotides matching TRBD1. The CDR3 totals 18 residues. The germline gives CDR1 SGHKS, CDR2 YYEKEE (reference sequence). V shed 3 bases, J shed 0 bases, and the junction held 10 bases outside the gene matches. Here the CDR3 reads CASSWGDRGQPSTDTQYF. CDR3 nucleotide sequence: TGTGCCAGCAGCTGGGGGGACAGGGGACAACCCAGCACAGATACGCAGTATTTT.

V and J are TRBV20-1 and TRBJ2-3; 11 bases line up with TRBD2. J lost 4 bases, V lost 1 base, and 4 bases had no gene match. Germline lookup yields CDR1 DFQATT and CDR2 SNEGSKA (reference sequence). This CDR3 contains 15 residues. In nucleotides, the CDR3 is TGCAGTGCTAGAGTGACTAGCGGGAAACCAGATACGCAGTATTTT. Translating it yields CSARVTSGKPDTQYF.

The chain combines TRBV15 with TRBJ2-7; unclear D gene. V was pared by 6 bases and J by 6 bases, with 9 bases between. CDR1 is LNHNV and CDR2 is YYDKDF in the germline V gene (reference sequence). The CDR3 is 11 amino acids. The chain's CDR3 is CATSKSGEQYF. The DNA of the CDR3 is TGTGCCACCAGTAAATCGGGCGAGCAGTACTTC.

In its sample, this clonotype was seen many times. This chain links TRBV28 with TRBJ1-1, with 8 bases fitting TRBD1. After removal of 2 bases from V and 5 bases from J, the junction contained 13 bases not matched to a gene. The CDR3 length is 17 residues. The germline V gene encodes CDR1 MDHEN and CDR2 SYDVKM. The CDR3 DNA sequence: TGTGCCAGCAGTTTAAAAACGGACAGGGAAAAATTGACTGAAGCTTTCTTT. Encoded protein: CASSLKTDREKLTEAFF.

This clonotype appeared many times. The J gene is TRBJ2-1, the V gene TRBV4-2; 9 positions agree with TRBD2. The length of the CDR3 is 17 residues. Per germline, CDR1 LGHNA and CDR2 YNFKEQ. V trimming: 0 bases; J trimming: 9 bases; junction bases outside the gene matches: 12. DNA of the CDR3: TGTGCCAGCAGCCAAGAAGGGGCGGGAGGGCCGGTGGGTGAGCAGTTCTTC. Protein sequence: CASSQEGAGGPVGEQFF.

This clonotype was detected a few times. The V gene is TRBV7-8, the J gene TRBJ2-7; D gene ambiguous. The CDR3 loop spans 14 amino acids. CDR1 and CDR2 (germline): SGHVS, FQNEAQ. The ends were cut back, 5 bases at V and 7 bases at J, with 18 bases in the middle. Written as DNA, the CDR3 is TGTGCCAGCAGCCCAGAACCGTCGAGCAGGGAGCAGTACTTC. The encoded protein is CASSPEPSSREQYF. Filled out from reference TRBV7-8 and TRBJ2-7, the complete variable domain reads GAGVSQSPRYKVAKRGQDVALRCDPISGHVSLFWYQQALGQGPEFLTYFQNEAQLDKSGLPSDRFFAERPEGSVSTLKIQRTQQEDSAVYLCASSPEPSSREQYFGPGTRLTVT.